The rows below give T cell receptor beta chains drawn from one sample of a study of tumor-infiltrating lymphocytes in localized non-small cell lung cancer. Sequencing used immunoSEQ multiplex PCR; TCRdb keeps in-frame clones, though not all of them. The table records 16,000 or so clones, around 72% of them present only once. Sequenced: lung tumor tissue. These receptor sequences come from a human donor with non-small cell lung cancer. Each CDR3 is given with its conserved first and last residue. A D gene is named only where the DNA matches it firmly. A row's size may be missing; if present it is once, few, many or a size class.

TRBV10-3	once	TRBJ1-6	.	TGTGCCATCAGTTTCCGGGGTGATAATTCACCCCTCCACTTT	CAISFRGDNSPLHF
TRBV9	.	TRBJ2-3	TRBD2	TGTGCCAGCAGCGTTGCCGGGACTAGCGGGGGCCTCAGCACAGATACGCAGTATTTT	CASSVAGTSGGLSTDTQYF
TRBV27	.	TRBJ1-1	.	TGTGCCAGCAGGCGGACCTTCGGGGACACTGAAGCTTTCTTT	CASRRTFGDTEAFF
TRBV6-1	.	TRBJ2-1	.	TGTGCCAGCAAGATGCGGACAAACCGGGAGTTCTTC	CASKMRTNREFF
TRBV25-1	once	TRBJ2-1	TRBD2	TGTGCCAGCAGCCGCGGCGGGGGTTACAATGAGCAGTTCTTC	CASSRGGGYNEQFF
TRBV19	.	TRBJ1-5	TRBD1	TGTGCCAGTGGCACGGACAGGGTTGATCAGCCCCAGCATTTT	CASGTDRVDQPQHF
TRBV18	.	TRBJ2-7	TRBD2	TGTGCCAGCTCTCCACAGGGACTAGCGGGAGGGGAGCAGTACTTC	CASSPQGLAGGEQYF
TRBV6-6	once	TRBJ1-1	TRBD1	TGTGCCAGCAGTTTCGACAGGGTGAACACTGAAGCTTTCTTT	CASSFDRVNTEAFF
TRBV15	.	TRBJ1-3	.	TGTGCCACCAGCAGAGAGGAGGGGAATCGATACCATGGAAACACCATATATTTT	CATSREEGNRYHGNTIYF
TRBV27	.	TRBJ1-1	TRBD1	TGTGCCAGCAGGAGGCCAGGGGGCGTGGGCACTGAAGCTTTCTTT	CASRRPGGVGTEAFF
TRBV4-2	.	TRBJ2-1	.	TGTGCCAGCAGCCAAGTACCGGACGGGAACCACAATGAGCAGTTCTTC	CASSQVPDGNHNEQFF
TRBV6-6	.	TRBJ2-1	TRBD2	TGTGCCAGCACCCACGGGGGGGCCGGGGTTTACAATGAGCAGTTCTTC	CASTHGGAGVYNEQFF
TRBV29-1	.	TRBJ2-7	TRBD1	TGCAGCGTTGCTCCCCTCGGTCGCGGACAGGGGGTCTACGAGCAGTACTTC	CSVAPLGRGQGVYEQYF
TRBV6-1	.	TRBJ1-6	.	TGTGCCAGCAGTGAAGGATTCCTGAATTCACCCCTCCACTTT	CASSEGFLNSPLHF
TRBV4-2	.	TRBJ1-4	.	TGTGCCAGCAGCCGGTTCACATCCGGGCGGACGTTTTTT	CASSRFTSGRTFF
TRBV27	.	TRBJ2-1	.	TGTGCCAGCAGTTTATTCCCTGCCGCCAATGAGCAGTTCTTC	CASSLFPAANEQFF